This is a list of T cell receptor beta chains from one sample in a study of cytomegalovirus exposure and HLA in healthy donors. TCRdb keeps only in-frame clones here, not all; method: immunoSEQ multiplex PCR. There are 25,000 to 30,000 clones in the sample; about three fifths occur only once, and roughly 42% lies in the top ten. The sequenced material came from PBMCs. These receptors all come from a male donor in good health and CMV-seropositive. The CDR3 runs from the conserved cysteine through the conserved F or W. A D gene is named only where the DNA matches it firmly. Only some rows state a clone size, as once, few, many or a class for expanded clones.

J gene | clone size | V gene | D gene | CDR3 DNA | CDR3 protein
TRBJ1-5 | . | TRBV28 | . | TGTGCCAGCAGCGCCGGACAGCCGGTTATGGCCCAGCATTTT | CASSAGQPVMAQHF
TRBJ1-6 | few | TRBV28 | . | TGTGCCAGCACCTTCCAGGGAAGAGGTTCACCCCTCCACTTT | CASTFQGRGSPLHF
TRBJ1-4 | . | TRBV19 | . | TGTGCCAGTAGTATAAGGCAGGGAAATGAAAAACTGTTTTTT | CASSIRQGNEKLFF
TRBJ1-2 | . | TRBV9 | TRBD1 | TGTGCCAGCAGCGGCCAGGGGGCGCAAGGCTACACCTTC | CASSGQGAQGYTF
TRBJ1-5 | once | TRBV19 | . | TGTGCCAGTCGGAACAGGGAAAGCAATCAGCCCCAGCATTTT | CASRNRESNQPQHF
TRBJ2-7 | . | TRBV10-3 | . | TGTGCCATCAGTGAGGTCGGTGCGACTGAGGGGCAGTACTTC | CAISEVGATEGQYF
TRBJ1-4 | few | TRBV5-1 | . | TGCGCCAGCAGCTTGGAGGGGACTAATGAAAAACTGTTTTTT | CASSLEGTNEKLFF
TRBJ2-1 | . | TRBV30 | TRBD2 | TGTGCCTGGTGGGTAGCGGGAGAGCGGGGCAATGAGCAGTTCTTC | CAWWVAGERGNEQFF
TRBJ2-7 | . | TRBV6-5 | TRBD1 | TGTGCCAGCAGTTACAGCTGGACAGGGGGCTACGAGCAGTACTTC | CASSYSWTGGYEQYF
TRBJ1-1 | . | TRBV12-5 | . | TGTGCTAGTGGTTTGGTGGTAACTGCACAGGGCCTGATGAACACTGAAGCTTTCTTT | CASGLVVTAQGLMNTEAFF